This T cell receptor beta chain was captured in a study of blood T cell repertoires in COVID-19. Study information: PBMCs, B-cell-depleted T cells, or T cells provided the cDNA or gDNA that made up the material.

Clones were read by immunoSEQ multiplex PCR, and TCRdb kept only the in-frame ones, dropping some. The table shows just under 150,000 clones, with roughly 87% occurring only once. This CDR3 comprises 13 residues. Per germline, CDR1 SGHAT and CDR2 FQNNGV. Trimming left V 1 base short and J 6 bases short, with 7 bases between. The chain uses TRBV11-2 and TRBJ1-5; no firm D call. The origin of this receptor is a woman aged 50 to 65 with acute or convalescent COVID-19. Sequenced sample: peripheral blood. The CDR3 reads CASSLGARQPQHF. The CDR3 coding sequence is TGTGCCAGCAGCTTAGGGGCTCGTCAGCCCCAGCATTTT.